The sequence of this T cell receptor (beta chain) was determined in a study of blood T cell repertoires in COVID-19. The CDR3 contains 13 residues. V was trimmed by 8 bases and J by 1 base, leaving 10 bases between them. In germline, CDR1 is MNHEY, CDR2 SVGAGI. Only in-frame clones appear in the TCRdb table, and some are missing; sequencing was by immunoSEQ multiplex PCR. Of around 240,000 clones detected, around 90% appear once; the ten largest clones hold over 0.75%. The sequenced material came from PBMCs or T cells enriched from blood (not recorded which). This sequence joins TRBV6-5 and TRBJ2-3, with D possibly being TRBD1 (5 bases). The TCR comes from a man between 45 and 60 years old who had been exposed to COVID-19. The CDR3 nucleotides read TGTGCCAGCTCCGGCAGGGGCACAGATACGCAGTATTTT. Its translation is CASSGRGTDTQYF.